The 18 T cell receptor beta chains listed next were all sequenced from one sample in a study of T cells in lung cancer brain metastases. Data came from immunoSEQ multiplex PCR; TCRdb stores just in-frame clones and leaves some out. The sample has several thousand clones; roughly 84% are singletons. The sample comprised tumor tissue from a brain metastasis. The receptors shown here come from a woman aged 45-65 years with non-small cell lung cancer that had spread to the brain.

V is TRBV18 and J is TRBJ2-3, with 7 nucleotides matching TRBD1. CDR1 and CDR2 from the germline V gene are KGHSH and LQKENI. Losses at the gene ends were 5 bases for V and 4 bases for J; bases not matched to a gene: 9. The CDR3 totals 15 residues. The CDR3 is CASSGPTGSPDTQYF. The CDR3 DNA reads as TGTGCCAGCTCAGGGCCGACAGGGAGCCCAGATACGCAGTATTTT.

This clone has a handful of counts. J is TRBJ1-2 and V is TRBV29-1; 7 bases line up with TRBD1. Germline V CDR1 and CDR2: SQVTM, ANQGSEA. The CDR3 extends over 13 amino acids. V was pared by 6 bases and J by 2 bases, with 6 bases of the junction left unmatched. CDR3 nucleotides: TGCAGCGTCCGGACAGGAACGAACTATGGCTACACCTTC. Its translation is CSVRTGTNYGYTF.

J is TRBJ1-2 and V is TRBV28, with unresolved D. CDR3 length: 12 amino acids. V was shortened by 3 bases and J by 2 bases, with 4 bases between the two germline ends. Germline-derived CDR1 and CDR2 are MDHEN and SYDVKM. The CDR3 loop is CASSLANYGYTF. CDR3 DNA sequence: TGTGCCAGCAGTTTGGCGAACTATGGCTACACCTTC.

The CDR3 loop reads CASLSGGANQPQHF. CDR3 nucleotides: TGTGCCAGCCTTTCAGGGGGCGCGAATCAGCCCCAGCATTTT. The V and J genes are TRBV28 and TRBJ1-5, with 8 bases identical to TRBD1. This CDR3 is 14 amino acids long. The germline gives CDR1 MDHEN, CDR2 SYDVKM. V lost 8 bases and J lost 4; bases outside the gene matches: 7. Drawing the rest from reference TRBV28 and TRBJ1-5, the complete variable domain is DVKVTQSSRYLVKRTGEKVFLECVQDMDHENMFWYRQDPGLGLRLIYFSYDVKMKEKGDIPEGYSVSREKKERFSLILESASTNQTSMYLCASLSGGANQPQHFGDGTRLSIL.

This chain joins TRBV16 and TRBJ2-2; 8 nucleotides agree with TRBD2. The CDR3 is 14 amino acids. Germline assignment: CDR1 KGHSY and CDR2 FQNENV. J was trimmed by 1 base and V by 10 bases; bases with no gene match: 5. The CDR3 loop is CATIAGLNTGELFF. The CDR3 region has the DNA TGTGCCACAATAGCGGGACTGAACACCGGGGAGCTGTTTTTT. The full variable domain, with the rest looked up from reference TRBV16 and TRBJ2-2, is GEEVAQTPKHLVRGEGQKAKLYCAPIKGHSYVFWYQQVLKNEFKFLISFQNENVFDETGMPKERFSAKCLPNSPCSLEIQATKLEDSAVYFCATIAGLNTGELFFGEGSRLTVL.

The chain uses TRBV10-3 and TRBJ1-5, with TRBD1 matching 8 bases. The CDR3 sequence is 13 residues long. With V trimmed by 5 bases and J by 7 bases, 4 bases remained unmatched. In germline, CDR1 is ENHRY, CDR2 SYGVKD. In DNA form, the CDR3 reads TGTGCCATCAGTCAGGGGGCTCGGCAGCCCCAGCATTTT. Amino acid sequence: CAISQGARQPQHF.

V is TRBV9 and J is TRBJ1-3; TRBD1 might be the D (6 bases). Trimming stripped 2 bases from V and 3 bases from J, with 18 bases between. Per the germline V gene, CDR1 is SGDLS and CDR2 is YYNGEE. The length of the CDR3 is 17 residues. As DNA, the CDR3 is TGTGCCAGCAGCGTGGGTATAAGGGGGGCTGATGGAAACACCATATATTTT. It yields the protein CASSVGIRGADGNTIYF.

The chain uses TRBV7-2 and TRBJ2-7; the match to TRBD2 covers 7 bases. Germline CDR1 SGHTA, CDR2 FQGNSA. The CDR3 runs 14 residues. The junction had 7 bases not matched to a gene; V was cut back by 1 base and J by 7 bases. The CDR3 DNA follows: TGTGCCAGCAGCTTAGTAGAAGCGGGGAGGGAGCAGTACTTC. Translation: CASSLVEAGREQYF.

The chain couples TRBV6-6 to TRBJ2-2; D might be TRBD1 (5 bases). Germline loops: CDR1 MNHNY, CDR2 SVGAGI (reference sequence). Trimming removed 6 bases at V and 3 bases at J, with 8 bases between. The CDR3 sequence is 13 residues long. The CDR3 region has the DNA TGTGCCAGCAGGGGGCAGGACACCGGGGAGCTGTTTTTT. It encodes CASRGQDTGELFF.

This chain connects TRBV2 to TRBJ1-1, with 7 bases that match TRBD1. The CDR3 is made up of 15 amino acids. Germline V gene lookup returns CDR1 SNHLY and CDR2 FYNNEI. J lost 3 bases, V lost 3 bases, and 7 bases had no gene match. CDR3 sequence: CASSDPGQPYTEAFF. The CDR3 nucleotides read TGTGCCAGCAGTGACCCGGGACAGCCCTACACTGAAGCTTTCTTT.

The chain combines TRBV14 with TRBJ2-5; D is unresolved. V dropped 3 bases and J dropped 5 bases, with 10 bases sitting between them. CDR3 size: 13 residues. CDR1 SGHDN and CDR2 FVKESK come from the germline V gene. CDR3 amino acids: CASSQFPGETQYF. CDR3 bases: TGTGCCAGCAGCCAGTTTCCCGGGGAGACCCAGTACTTC.

The V and J genes are TRBV5-4 and TRBJ2-5; no definite D call. Germline V gene data show CDR1 as SGHNT and CDR2 as YYREEE (reference sequence). This CDR3 is 14 amino acids long. V was cut by 9 bases and J by 1 base, with 16 bases left in between. The CDR3 DNA reads TGTGCCACCGAAGCCGGGCTCCGCCAAGAGACCCAGTACTTC. Protein: CATEAGLRQETQYF.

This clone was counted between two and nine times. The V call is TRBV5-1, the J call TRBJ2-1; 7 nucleotides align to TRBD1. The CDR3 is made up of 15 amino acids. The V and J ends lost 5 bases and 8 bases, in that order; junction bases with no gene match: 13. Germline CDR1 and CDR2: SGHRS and YFSETQ. CDR3 coding DNA: TGCGCCAGCAGGTACCCCGGGACACAGGGGTATGAGCAGTTCTTC. This translates into CASRYPGTQGYEQFF.

This chain connects TRBV7-9 to TRBJ2-3; no clear D gene. This CDR3 comprises 15 residues. Trimming took 0 bases from V and 2 from J, leaving 9 bases between them. Germline V lookup: CDR1 SEHNR, CDR2 FQNEAQ (reference sequence). The CDR3 loop reads CASSLASRITDTQYF. The CDR3 DNA is TGTGCCAGCAGCTTAGCTAGCAGGATCACAGATACGCAGTATTTT.

The chain is built from TRBV28 and TRBJ2-7, with 7 nucleotides matching TRBD1. The CDR3 sequence is 16 residues long. With V trimmed by 7 bases and J by 2 bases, 14 bases remained unmatched. The germline V gene has CDR1 MDHEN and CDR2 SYDVKM. CDR3 in DNA: TGTGCCAGCATGGTTAAGAAGACAGGGCCCCCCTACGAGCAGTACTTC. It specifies CASMVKKTGPPYEQYF.

The chain links TRBV7-9 to TRBJ1-1; the match to TRBD1 covers 7 bases. The CDR3 consists of 12 residues. V gave up 3 bases and J gave up 9 bases; unmatched junction bases: 4. In germline, CDR1 is SEHNR, CDR2 FQNEAQ (reference sequence). The CDR3 reads CASSFTGVQAFF. DNA of the CDR3: TGTGCCAGCAGCTTCACAGGGGTGCAAGCTTTCTTT.

The V call is TRBV7-9, the J call TRBJ2-3, with a tentative D call TRBD1 (5 bases). V dropped 1 base and J dropped 0 bases, with 8 bases sitting between them. The CDR3 consists of 15 residues. Germline assignment: CDR1 SEHNR and CDR2 FQNEAQ (reference sequence). DNA for the CDR3: TGTGCCAGCAGCTTAGTGGGGCCTAGCACAGATACGCAGTATTTT. Translation gives CASSLVGPSTDTQYF.

This clone has only a few counts. The V gene is TRBV5-5, the J gene TRBJ1-3, with 8 nucleotides matching TRBD1. CDR3 size: 14 residues. V shed 3 bases, J shed 2 bases, and the junction held 1 base outside the gene matches. Germline values: CDR1 SGHKS, CDR2 YYEKEE (reference sequence). The CDR3 loop reads CASSSDRAGNTIYF. The CDR3 DNA reads TGTGCCAGCAGCTCGGACAGGGCTGGAAACACCATATATTTT.